These T cell receptor beta chains were read from a single sample in a study of post-analysis software for immune sequencing data. From the PCR reads, TCRdb called clonotypes with MiXCR, one entry per CDR3 protein. The repertoire holds almost 700,000 distinct CDR3 sequences, with 55% to 70% as singletons. Sequencing input: blood. Receptor source: a girl aged 2 to 9 with multiple sclerosis. The CDR3 runs from the conserved cysteine through the conserved F or W. A D gene is named only where the DNA matches it firmly. Clone size is stated in some rows and not others, as once, few, many or a class when expanded.

TRBV5-1	TRBD1	-	TRBJ2-7	CASTPTGIDYEQYF	TGCGCCAGCACCCCGACAGGGATCGATTACGAGCAGTACTTC
TRBV20-1	TRBD2	-	TRBJ2-3	CSAREAGGPYTDTQYF	TGCAGTGCTAGAGAGGCGGGGGGGCCCTACACAGATACGCAGTATTTT
TRBV12-3/TRBV12-4	-	few	TRBJ1-2	CASSPTGQTYGYTF	TGTGCCAGCAGTCCGACAGGACAGACGTATGGCTACACCTTC
TRBV20-1	-	-	TRBJ1-1	CSARDREKARDTEAFF	TGCAGTGCTAGAGATAGAGAAAAAGCCAGGGACACTGAAGCTTTCTTT
TRBV29-1	-	-	TRBJ2-1	CSVEGRAFADKTDNEQFF	TGCAGCGTTGAAGGTCGGGCCTTCGCCGATAAGACCGACAATGAGCAGTTCTTC
TRBV20-1	TRBD2	few	TRBJ2-1	CSARGPAGAYNEQFF	TGCAGTGCTAGAGGGCCGGCGGGAGCCTACAATGAGCAGTTCTTC
TRBV5-1	TRBD2	-	TRBJ2-1	CASRDLAGDYNEQFF	TGCGCCAGCAGGGATCTAGCGGGGGATTACAATGAGCAGTTCTTC
TRBV7-2	TRBD2	-	TRBJ2-3	CASSPQRGNTDTQYF	TGTGCCAGCAGCCCTCAGCGGGGGAACACAGATACGCAGTATTTT
TRBV6-4	TRBD2	-	TRBJ2-1	CASSPSGEYNEQFF	TGTGCCAGCAGCCCTAGCGGAGAATACAATGAGCAGTTCTTC
TRBV5-1	TRBD2	few	TRBJ2-1	CASSRGLAGVLFDEQFF	TGCGCCAGCAGCCGAGGACTAGCGGGAGTACTTTTTGATGAGCAGTTCTTC
TRBV29-1	-	few	TRBJ2-3	CSVEVVGGRDTQYF	TGCAGCGTTGAAGTCGTCGGAGGCCGAGATACGCAGTATTTT
TRBV20-1	-	-	TRBJ1-2	CSARATGEGYTF	TGCAGTGCTAGAGCGACGGGGGAAGGCTACACCTTC
TRBV12-3/TRBV12-4	TRBD2	-	TRBJ2-7	CASSLGGLAVRDSYEQYF	TGTGCCAGCAGTTTAGGCGGACTAGCGGTTAGAGACTCCTACGAGCAGTACTTC
TRBV2	TRBD2	-	TRBJ2-5	CASSEEAGEGETQYF	TGTGCCAGCAGTGAGGAAGCGGGAGAGGGAGAGACCCAGTACTTC
TRBV7-8	TRBD2	-	TRBJ2-1	CASSQSSYLGGNYNEQVF	TGTGCCAGCAGCCAATCGTCCTATCTGGGGGGGAACTACAATGAGCAGGTCTTC
TRBV20-1	-	once	TRBJ2-1	CSARNPPSNEQFF	TGCAGTGCTAGAAACCCCCCCAGTAATGAGCAGTTCTTC
TRBV29-1	-	-	TRBJ2-5	CSVVQVEEQYF	TGCAGCGTTGTACAGGTGGAGGAGCAGTACTTC
TRBV3-1	-	-	TRBJ2-1	CASRPGTRDEQFF	TGTGCCAGCAGACCCGGGACGCGGGATGAGCAGTTCTTC
TRBV3-1	TRBD2	-	TRBJ2-5	CASSHHGRSGRPEETQYF	TGTGCCAGCAGCCACCACGGGAGGAGCGGGAGGCCGGAAGAGACCCAGTACTTC
TRBV5-1	-	-	TRBJ2-3	CASSSSGSEGNTQYF	TGCGCCAGCAGCTCGTCGGGATCCGAAGGGAATACGCAGTATTTT
TRBV12-3/TRBV12-4	TRBD1	-	TRBJ1-5	CASSWGTGRSNQPQHF	TGTGCCAGCAGTTGGGGGACAGGGCGAAGCAATCAGCCCCAGCATTTT
TRBV7-9	TRBD2	few	TRBJ2-3	CASSRLAGAQDDTQYF	TGTGCCAGCAGCCGACTAGCGGGGGCGCAGGATGATACGCAGTATTTT
TRBV6-5	-	-	TRBJ1-1	CAGSYSRGTEGVRIEAFF	TGTGCCGGCAGTTACTCTAGGGGCACGGAAGGTGTGAGGATTGAAGCTTTCTTT
TRBV7-9	TRBD1	-	TRBJ2-1	CASSSGQGKNEQFF	TGTGCCAGCAGCTCAGGACAGGGCAAAAATGAGCAGTTCTTC
TRBV9	TRBD1	-	TRBJ1-2	CASSVTGRSYGYTF	TGTGCCAGCAGCGTGACAGGGCGGTCGTATGGCTACACCTTC
TRBV5-5	TRBD2	-	TRBJ2-7	CASSLAAGVGYEQYF	TGTGCCAGCAGCTTGGCCGCGGGAGTGGGGTACGAGCAGTACTTC
TRBV7-9	-	few	TRBJ2-5	CASRREVQETQYF	TGTGCCAGCAGAAGGGAGGTCCAAGAGACCCAGTACTTC
TRBV6-2/TRBV6-3	TRBD1	-	TRBJ2-5	CASRSGGQGETQYF	TGTGCCAGCAGATCGGGGGGACAGGGAGAGACCCAGTACTTC
TRBV20-1	TRBD2	-	TRBJ2-4	CSARDKREGVNIQYF	TGCAGTGCTAGAGATAAGCGGGAGGGAGTAAACATTCAGTACTTC
TRBV4-2	-	-	TRBJ1-1	CASSQQGRYTEAFF	TGTGCCAGCAGCCAACAGGGGAGGTACACTGAAGCTTTCTTT
TRBV12-3/TRBV12-4	TRBD1	-	TRBJ2-7	CASSHPGTGKYEQYF	TGTGCCAGCAGCCACCCCGGGACAGGGAAGTACGAGCAGTACTTC
TRBV5-1	-	once	TRBJ1-2	CASSSGLMTGKDGYTF	TGCGCCAGCAGCTCCGGGCTGATGACAGGAAAAGATGGCTACACCTTC
TRBV7-9	TRBD2	-	TRBJ2-3	CASSLADGKQYF	TGTGCCAGCAGTCTAGCGGACGGGAAGCAGTATTTT
TRBV3-1	TRBD2	-	TRBJ2-1	CASSQAGTSGNAGPYNEQFF	TGTGCCAGCAGCCAGGCCGGGACTAGCGGGAATGCTGGTCCCTACAATGAGCAGTTCTTC
TRBV6-6	-	-	TRBJ1-1	CASSSPGSWGTEAFF	TGTGCCAGCAGTTCACCAGGGAGTTGGGGCACTGAAGCTTTCTTT
TRBV12-3/TRBV12-4	-	few	TRBJ2-3	CASSLKQSTDTQYF	TGTGCCAGCAGTTTGAAACAGAGCACAGATACGCAGTATTTT
TRBV30	TRBD1	-	TRBJ2-6	CAWSVPGQGTGANVLTF	TGTGCCTGGAGTGTGCCGGGACAGGGTACTGGGGCCAACGTCCTGACTTTC
TRBV10-3	-	few	TRBJ2-3	CAISDGLQPSTDTQYF	TGTGCCATCAGTGATGGACTGCAGCCTTCCACAGATACGCAGTATTTT
TRBV29-1	TRBD2	few	TRBJ2-5	CSIKGLGETQYF	TGCAGCATCAAGGGACTAGGGGAGACCCAGTACTTC
TRBV29-1	-	-	TRBJ1-2	CSVVVGARNYGYTF	TGCAGCGTTGTGGTGGGGGCGCGTAACTATGGCTACACCTTC
TRBV10-3	TRBD2	-	TRBJ2-3	CAISETSGSTDTQYF	TGTGCCATCAGTGAGACTAGCGGATCCACAGATACGCAGTATTTT
TRBV28	TRBD2	-	TRBJ2-1	CASSHPGGLGAYNEQFF	TGTGCCAGCAGTCACCCGGGGGGACTCGGGGCATACAATGAGCAGTTCTTC
TRBV6-6	TRBD2	-	TRBJ2-5	CASSYGQAGPKTQYF	TGTGCCAGCAGTTACGGACAAGCGGGGCCTAAGACCCAGTACTTC
TRBV7-9	TRBD1	-	TRBJ2-1	CASSEAPGQVKYEQFF	TGTGCCAGCAGCGAGGCCCCGGGACAGGTTAAATATGAGCAGTTCTTC
TRBV20-1	-	few	TRBJ2-1	CSARGERTNNEQFF	TGCAGTGCTAGAGGCGAGCGGACTAACAATGAGCAGTTCTTC
TRBV10-1	TRBD2	-	TRBJ2-2	CASSVGAGETGELFF	TGCGCCAGCAGTGTTGGGGCGGGAGAGACCGGGGAGCTGTTTTTT
TRBV6-1	TRBD1	-	TRBJ2-7	CASSEGTGPAYEQYF	TGTGCCAGCAGTGAAGGGACAGGGCCTGCCTACGAGCAGTACTTC
TRBV7-2	TRBD2	-	TRBJ2-7	CASSLGTSSYKQYF	TGTGCCAGCAGCTTAGGGACTAGCTCCTACAAGCAGTACTTC
TRBV6-6	-	-	TRBJ2-1	CASTHYLGGGYNEQFF	TGTGCCAGCACGCACTACTTGGGAGGGGGCTACAATGAGCAGTTCTTC
TRBV2	-	many	TRBJ2-7	CASSASSYEQYF	TGTGCCAGCAGCGCCAGCTCCTACGAGCAGTACTTC
TRBV29-1	-	once	TRBJ2-5	CSAEGEGETQYF	TGCAGCGCCGAAGGAGAGGGAGAGACCCAGTACTTC
TRBV20-1	TRBD2	few	TRBJ2-1	CSAPASLAGAHNEQFF	TGCAGTGCTCCCGCCTCCTTAGCGGGGGCTCACAATGAGCAGTTCTTC
TRBV7-2	-	-	TRBJ2-3	CASSTWGALPDTRYF	TGTGCCAGCAGCACGTGGGGGGCCCTCCCAGATACGCGGTATTTT
TRBV7-9	-	-	TRBJ1-5	CASSPSWEQPQHF	TGTGCCAGCAGCCCCTCGTGGGAGCAGCCCCAGCATTTT